This TCR beta chain was found in a study of blood T cell repertoires in COVID-19. Germline values: CDR1 SEHNR, CDR2 FQNEAQ (reference sequence). This CDR3 spans 17 amino acids. V lost 5 bases to trimming and J lost 3 bases; unmatched junction nucleotides: 8. The table came from immunoSEQ multiplex PCR; TCRdb's copy has only in-frame clones and leaves some out. Here the sample spans roughly 180,000 clones, just under 85% being singletons. This TCR derives from a man aged 40-49 years who had recovered from COVID-19. The sample comprised peripheral blood. This chain joins TRBV7-9 and TRBJ2-6; 9 bases match TRBD1. The CDR3 spells CASSLGQGRGGANVLTF. Here the CDR3 DNA reads TGTGCCAGCAGCCTGGGACAGGGACGTGGTGGGGCCAACGTCCTGACTTTC.